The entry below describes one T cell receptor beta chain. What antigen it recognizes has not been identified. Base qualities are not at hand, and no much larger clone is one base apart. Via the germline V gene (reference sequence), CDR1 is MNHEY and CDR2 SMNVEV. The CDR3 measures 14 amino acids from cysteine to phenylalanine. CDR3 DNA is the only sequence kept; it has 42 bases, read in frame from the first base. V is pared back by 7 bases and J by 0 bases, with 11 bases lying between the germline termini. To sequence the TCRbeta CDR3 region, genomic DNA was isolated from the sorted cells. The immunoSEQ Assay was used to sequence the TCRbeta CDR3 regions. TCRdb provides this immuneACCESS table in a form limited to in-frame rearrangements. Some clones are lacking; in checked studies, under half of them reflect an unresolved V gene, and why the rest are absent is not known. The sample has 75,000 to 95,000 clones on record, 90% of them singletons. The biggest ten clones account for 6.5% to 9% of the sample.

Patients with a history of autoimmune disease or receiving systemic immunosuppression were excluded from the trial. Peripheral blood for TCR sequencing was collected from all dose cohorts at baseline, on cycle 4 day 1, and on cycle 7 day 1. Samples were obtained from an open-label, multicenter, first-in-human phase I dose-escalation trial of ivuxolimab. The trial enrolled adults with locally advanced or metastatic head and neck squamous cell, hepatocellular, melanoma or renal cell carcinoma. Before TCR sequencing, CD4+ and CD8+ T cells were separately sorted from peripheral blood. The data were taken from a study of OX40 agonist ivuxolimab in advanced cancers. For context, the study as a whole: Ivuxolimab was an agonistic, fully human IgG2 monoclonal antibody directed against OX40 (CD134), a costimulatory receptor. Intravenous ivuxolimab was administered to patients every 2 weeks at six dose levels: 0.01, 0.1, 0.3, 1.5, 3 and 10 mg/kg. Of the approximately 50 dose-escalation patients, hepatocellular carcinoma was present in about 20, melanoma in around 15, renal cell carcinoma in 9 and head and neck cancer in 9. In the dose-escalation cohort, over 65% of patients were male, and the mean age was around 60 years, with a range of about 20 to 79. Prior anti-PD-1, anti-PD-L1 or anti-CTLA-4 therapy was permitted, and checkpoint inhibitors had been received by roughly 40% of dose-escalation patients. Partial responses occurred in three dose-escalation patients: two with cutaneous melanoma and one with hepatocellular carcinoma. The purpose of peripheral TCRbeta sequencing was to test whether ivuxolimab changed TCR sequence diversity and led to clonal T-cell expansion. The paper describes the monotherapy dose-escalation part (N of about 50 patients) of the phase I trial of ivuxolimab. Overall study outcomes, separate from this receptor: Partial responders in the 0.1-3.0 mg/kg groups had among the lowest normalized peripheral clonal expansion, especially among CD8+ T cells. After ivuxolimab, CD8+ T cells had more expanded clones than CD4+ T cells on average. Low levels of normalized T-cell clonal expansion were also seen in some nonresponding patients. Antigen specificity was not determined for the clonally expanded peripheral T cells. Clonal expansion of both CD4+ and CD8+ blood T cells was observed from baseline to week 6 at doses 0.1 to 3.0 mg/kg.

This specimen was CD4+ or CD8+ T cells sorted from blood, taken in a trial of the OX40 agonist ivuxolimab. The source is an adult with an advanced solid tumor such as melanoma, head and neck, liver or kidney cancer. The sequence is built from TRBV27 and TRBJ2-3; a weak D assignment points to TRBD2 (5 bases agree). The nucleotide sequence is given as TGTGCCAGCAAGGAGGACCTAAGCACAGATACGCAGTATTTT. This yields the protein CASKEDLSTDTQYF.